This T cell receptor beta chain was profiled in a study of blood T cells in healthy people across ages. Germline CDR1 SGDLS, CDR2 YYNGEE. Trimming removed 4 bases from V and 0 bases from J; junction bases left unmatched: 8. This CDR3 contains 16 residues. This clonotype has ten or more counts. A second about 6 to 12 cycle PCR used barcoded and J-beta primers. Each cDNA molecule, via a template-switch adaptor with 12 random nucleotides, was tagged. TCRdb re-called the 5' RACE reads with MiXCR, one entry per CDR3 protein. The repertoire holds some 880,000 distinct CDR3 sequences, approximately 35% seen once, with 13% in the top ten.

Sequencing was done on a sample of blood. The source of this sequence is a man younger than 35 in good health. This chain joins TRBV9 and TRBJ1-2; 8 bases fit TRBD1. This CDR3 is CASSFPTGGSNYGYTF. The CDR3 DNA reads as TGTGCCAGCAGCTTCCCTACAGGGGGGTCTAACTATGGCTACACCTTC. Together with reference TRBV9 and TRBJ1-2, the CDR3 gives the full variable domain: DSGVTQTPKHLITATGQRVTLRCSPRSGDLSVYWYQQSLDQGLQFLIQYYNGEERAKGNILERFSAQQFPDLHSELNLSSLELGDSALYFCASSFPTGGSNYGYTFGSGTRLTVV.